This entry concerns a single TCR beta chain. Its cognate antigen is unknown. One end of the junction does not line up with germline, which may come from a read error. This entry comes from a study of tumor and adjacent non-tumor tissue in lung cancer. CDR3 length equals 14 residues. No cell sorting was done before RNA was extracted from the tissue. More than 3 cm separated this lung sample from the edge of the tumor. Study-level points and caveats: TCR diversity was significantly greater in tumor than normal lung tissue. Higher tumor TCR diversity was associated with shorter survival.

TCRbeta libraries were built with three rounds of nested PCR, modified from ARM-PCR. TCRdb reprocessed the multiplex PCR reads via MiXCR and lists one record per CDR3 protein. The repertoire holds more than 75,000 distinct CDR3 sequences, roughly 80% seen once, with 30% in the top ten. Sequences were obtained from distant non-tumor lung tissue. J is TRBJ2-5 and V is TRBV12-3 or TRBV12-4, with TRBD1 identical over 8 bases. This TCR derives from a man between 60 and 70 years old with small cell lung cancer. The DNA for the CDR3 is TGTGCCGGCAGTTTAATGGACAGGGAAGAGACTCAGTACTTT. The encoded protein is CAGSLMDREETQYF.